This T cell receptor beta chain emerged from a study of molecular identifiers for immune sequencing clone quantification. Overall study results and limits: In a background of about 900,000 naive cells, spiked Jurkat TCR RNA from one cell was reportedly detectable.

This clonotype was seen repeatedly, ten times or more. The antigen is unknown. Listed TCR primers, together with previously described methods, were used for the bulk TCR libraries. TCRdb re-derived calls from the PCR reads in MiXCR, one entry per CDR3 protein. The sample yields 60,000 to 70,000 distinct CDR3 sequences, 15% to 20% seen once. V lost 5 bases and J 5 bases, leaving 13 bases between the germline ends. The CDR3 has 13 residues. Germline assignment: CDR1 LNHDA and CDR2 SQIVND (reference sequence). With 10%, 30% or 50% of RNA, about 20,000 to 1,100,000 naive CD8 T cells were sequenced. When naive CD8 T cells were sorted, they were gated as CD8+CD4-CCR7+CD45RA+.

This chain connects TRBV19 to TRBJ2-7; a weak D match, TRBD2 (5 bases). The sequenced sample consisted of naive CD8+ T cells from blood, with Jurkat cell RNA spiked in. The subset is: FACS-sorted CD8+CD4-CCR7+CD45RA+ naive T cells. The origin of this receptor is a human donor in good health. Some libraries in this study had Jurkat cell RNA spiked in. The DNA of the CDR3 is TGTGCCAGTAGTCCCTGGAGGTCCGACGAGCAGTACTTC. The encoded protein is CASSPWRSDEQYF.